One sample yielded the 31 T cell receptor beta chains listed below, sequenced in a study of OX40 agonist ivuxolimab in advanced cancers. The data were produced by immunoSEQ multiplex PCR, yet TCRdb's version contains in-frame clones alone and is incomplete. The table includes 71,000 or so clones, 80% to 90% detected once. The material was CD4+ or CD8+ T cells sorted from blood, obtained in a trial of the OX40 agonist ivuxolimab. These receptors all stem from an adult with an advanced solid tumor such as melanoma, head and neck, liver or kidney cancer.

The rearrangement links TRBV19 to TRBJ2-3; 12 bases map to TRBD2. The germline gives CDR1 LNHDA, CDR2 SQIVND (reference sequence). The V gene end was trimmed by 6 bases and the J gene end by 6 bases; junction bases not matched to a gene: 7. The CDR3 runs to 15 residues. CDR3 sequence: CASSQLAGGQDTQYF. CDR3 sequence (DNA): TGTGCCAGTAGCCAACTAGCGGGGGGCCAGGATACGCAGTATTTT.

The V gene is TRBV6-5, the J gene TRBJ1-2; unclear D gene. The CDR3 totals 12 residues. The germline V gene has CDR1 MNHEY and CDR2 SVGAGI. Trimming left V 1 base short and J 8 bases short, with 8 bases between. CDR3 protein: CASSYFKGGYTF. In DNA form, the CDR3 reads TGTGCCAGCAGTTACTTCAAGGGAGGCTACACCTTC.

V gene TRBV28 combines with J gene TRBJ1-4; D is uncertain. Germline V gives CDR1 MDHEN, CDR2 SYDVKM. The ends were cut back, 6 bases at V and 7 bases at J, with 15 bases in the middle. This CDR3 region has 14 residues. CDR3 region: CASSLAPNFEKLFF. CDR3 DNA: TGTGCCAGCAGCTTGGCTCCTAACTTTGAAAAACTGTTTTTT.

The chain links TRBV11-2 to TRBJ1-3, with 9 bases aligning to TRBD1. CDR3 length equals 13 residues. V dropped 6 bases and J dropped 6; count of bases not matched to a gene: 3. CDR1 SGHAT and CDR2 FQNNGV come from the germline V gene. CDR3: CASRRTGENTIYF. The CDR3 DNA reads as TGTGCCAGCAGACGGACAGGGGAAAACACCATATATTTT.

V gene TRBV2 combines with J gene TRBJ2-2, with 7 bases fitting TRBD2. The CDR3 is made up of 16 amino acids. The germline V gene has CDR1 SNHLY and CDR2 FYNNEI. The V and J ends lost 8 bases and 0 bases, in that order; junction bases with no gene match: 9. CDR3 coding DNA: TGTGCCAGCGGTGCCGGCGGGGGAGCGAACACCGGGGAGCTGTTTTTT. Translating gives CASGAGGGANTGELFF. The whole variable domain, filled in from reference TRBV2 and TRBJ2-2, reads EPEVTQTPSHQVTQMGQEVILRCVPISNHLYFYWYRQILGQKVEFLVSFYNNEISEKSEIFDDQFSVERPDGSNFTLKIRSTKLEDSAMYFCASGAGGGANTGELFFGEGSRLTVL.

The rearrangement uses TRBV9 and TRBJ2-3; the match to TRBD2 covers 14 bases. Germline V gene sequence: CDR1 SGDLS, CDR2 YYNGEE. After removal of 3 bases from V and 2 bases from J, the junction contained 8 bases not matched to a gene. CDR3 length: 18 residues. The CDR3: CASSETGLAGVFTDTQYF. The CDR3 region has the DNA TGTGCCAGCAGCGAGACGGGACTAGCGGGGGTGTTCACAGATACGCAGTATTTT.

The V call is TRBV7-9, the J call TRBJ2-7, with 7 bases matching TRBD2. Germline CDR1 and CDR2: SEHNR and FQNEAQ (reference sequence). V shed 1 base, J shed 9 bases, and the junction held 3 bases outside the gene matches. The CDR3 extends over 12 amino acids. CDR3 sequence reads: CASSLERGVQYF. The CDR3, as DNA: TGTGCCAGCAGCTTAGAGCGGGGTGTGCAGTACTTC.

The chain is built from TRBV19 and TRBJ1-4; D gene uncertain. The V gene lost 6 bases and the J gene lost 6 bases, with 14 bases spanning the gap. Germline CDR1 LNHDA, CDR2 SQIVND (reference sequence). CDR3 length equals 14 residues. The CDR3 DNA reads TGTGCCAGTAGCAGCCGGGCTGCTGATGAAAAACTGTTTTTT. This codes for CASSSRAADEKLFF.

The rearrangement uses TRBV10-1 and TRBJ1-3, with D possibly matching TRBD1 (6 bases). V was clipped by 6 bases and J by 7 bases, with 19 bases between them. This CDR3 spans 15 amino acids. CDR1 and CDR2 from the germline V gene are WNHNN and SYGVQD (reference sequence). Here the CDR3 reads CASRGQLRQSNTIYF. The DNA for the CDR3 is TGCGCCAGCAGGGGACAACTCCGGCAGAGCAACACCATATATTTT.

The V and J genes are TRBV7-8 and TRBJ1-3; D unclear. The ends were cut back, 5 bases at V and 0 bases at J, with 8 bases in the middle. CDR3 size: 14 residues. Germline V gene lookup returns CDR1 SGHVS and CDR2 FQNEAQ. CDR3 sequence reads: CASSQASSGNTIYF. The CDR3 DNA reads TGTGCCAGCAGCCAGGCAAGCTCTGGAAACACCATATATTTT.

The chain carries TRBV7-2 and TRBJ1-3, with 7 positions matching TRBD1. CDR3 length: 14 amino acids. Germline V CDR1 and CDR2: SGHTA, FQGNSA. The V and J ends lost 7 bases and 2 bases, in that order; junction bases with no gene match: 5. The CDR3 DNA reads as TGTGCCAGCACCGCAACAGGGGCTGGAAACACCATATATTTT. Protein product: CASTATGAGNTIYF. Variable domain in full (rest from reference TRBV7-2 and TRBJ1-3): GAGVSQSPSNKVTEKGKDVELRCDPISGHTALYWYRQSLGQGLEFLIYFQGNSAPDKSGLPSDRFSAERTGGSVSTLTIQRTQQEDSAVYLCASTATGAGNTIYFGEGSWLTVV.

This chain uses TRBV18 with TRBJ1-2; maybe TRBD1 (6 bases). CDR1 and CDR2 (germline): KGHSH, LQKENI. The CDR3 is 12 amino acids. Between the trimmed V and J ends, which lost 4 bases and 7 bases, there was a span of 10 bases. In nucleotides, the CDR3 is TGTGCCAGCTCACTTCTAGGGGGTGGCTACACCTTC. It is translated as CASSLLGGGYTF.

V gene TRBV30 combines with J gene TRBJ2-1, with D possibly matching TRBD1 (5 bases). V was cut by 2 bases and J by 0 bases, with 11 bases left in between. The germline CDR1 and CDR2 sequences are GTSNPN and SVGIG (reference sequence). CDR3 length: 15 amino acids. DNA for the CDR3: TGTGCCTGGAGTAGGGGCGGAAGCTCCTACAATGAGCAGTTCTTC. Its translation is CAWSRGGSSYNEQFF.

The chain combines TRBV6-1 with TRBJ1-2; 8 nucleotides line up with TRBD1. Germline lookup yields CDR1 MNHNS and CDR2 SASEGT. V lost 4 bases and J lost 4; bases outside the gene matches: 8. This CDR3 has 15 amino acids. For the CDR3, the DNA is TGTGCCAGCAGTGCAACCACAGGGGGGGGCTATGGCTACACCTTC. Translating it yields CASSATTGGGYGYTF.

The chain couples TRBV6-1 to TRBJ1-1, with TRBD1 identical over 8 bases. The CDR3 length is 13 residues. Germline CDR1 is MNHNS and CDR2 is SASEGT. The ends lost 7 bases at V and 7 bases at J; junction bases unmatched: 8. CDR3 amino acids: CASTLKQGDEAFF. The CDR3 DNA follows: TGTGCCAGCACTCTCAAACAGGGGGATGAAGCTTTCTTT.

The genes are TRBV10-3 and TRBJ2-3; no clear D gene. This CDR3 has 11 residues. The V end was cut by 5 bases, the J end by 6 bases, with 6 bases between. Germline loops: CDR1 ENHRY, CDR2 SYGVKD. CDR3 in amino acids: CAISSRDTQYF. CDR3 DNA sequence: TGTGCCATCAGTTCACGGGATACGCAGTATTTT.

This chain links TRBV6-1 with TRBJ2-7, with D possibly being TRBD2 (6 bases). The CDR3 contains 15 residues. The V gene's germline CDR1 is MNHNS and CDR2 SASEGT. The V end lost 1 base, the J end lost 10 bases, and 20 bases lay between the germline ends. The CDR3 loop is CASSEGASAERVQYF. DNA for the CDR3: TGTGCCAGCAGTGAAGGGGCTTCGGCGGAGCGGGTCCAGTACTTC.

This rearrangement joins TRBV9 to TRBJ2-5; D ambiguous. The CDR3 spans 15 residues. CDR1 SGDLS and CDR2 YYNGEE come from the germline V gene. V was pared by 0 bases and J by 2 bases, with 11 bases between. This CDR3 is CASSVGRLVQETQYF. The CDR3 region has the DNA TGTGCCAGCAGCGTAGGGCGTCTAGTACAAGAGACCCAGTACTTC. Full variable domain (rest looked up from reference TRBV9 and TRBJ2-5): DSGVTQTPKHLITATGQRVTLRCSPRSGDLSVYWYQQSLDQGLQFLIQYYNGEERAKGNILERFSAQQFPDLHSELNLSSLELGDSALYFCASSVGRLVQETQYFGPGTRLLVL.

V and J are TRBV7-2 and TRBJ2-7; 7 nucleotides agree with TRBD2. The trim removed 0 bases at V and 6 bases at J, leaving 8 bases unmatched. Germline CDR1 is SGHTA and CDR2 is FQGNSA. This CDR3 region has 15 residues. The CDR3 DNA sequence: TGTGCCAGCAGCTTAGCGCTGTCTAGCGGCTCCGAGCAGTACTTC. As protein: CASSLALSSGSEQYF.

The chain recombines TRBV30 with TRBJ2-7; TRBD2 agrees at 9 bases. Trimming at V came to 5 bases and at J to 5 bases, leaving 13 bases not matched to a gene. Germline CDR1 and CDR2: GTSNPN and SVGIG (reference sequence). There are 15 residues in the CDR3. CDR3 nucleotide sequence: TGTGCCTGGGAACCTCGGACTAGCGCGGCCAACGAGCAGTACTTC. Its translation is CAWEPRTSAANEQYF.

J is TRBJ2-7 and V is TRBV27, with D possibly TRBD1 on 5 matching bases. The CDR3 loop spans 15 amino acids. From germline, CDR1 is MNHEY and CDR2 SMNVEV (reference sequence). V lost 2 bases, J lost 7 bases, and 18 bases lay in between. CDR3 nucleotides: TGTGCCAGCAGTTTAGGACGACAGCATCCTAGGGAGCAGTACTTC. It translates to CASSLGRQHPREQYF.

In this sample, this clone turned up once. The chain links TRBV5-4 to TRBJ1-3; TRBD1 matches 7 bases. Germline V gene lookup returns CDR1 SGHNT and CDR2 YYREEE (reference sequence). The CDR3 spans 17 residues. V was clipped by 2 bases and J by 0 bases; unmatched bases: 8. The CDR3 DNA follows: TGTGCCAGCAGCTTTGGGGACAGAGGCCTCTCTGGAAACACCATATATTTT. This sequence encodes CASSFGDRGLSGNTIYF.

On this clone itself: A much larger clone sits a single nucleotide away, making a read error possible. The chain has TRBV6-7 and TRBJ1-1; D is unresolved. TRBV6-7 is classed as an ORF, of uncertain function. This CDR3 has 11 residues. CDR3 nucleotide sequence: TGTGCCGGCAGTCGGGACACTGAAGCTTTCTTT. Translated: CAGSRDTEAFF.

This clone showed up just once. V usage is TRBV15 and J usage is TRBJ2-1; D gene uncertain. Germline CDR1 LNHNV, CDR2 YYDKDF (reference sequence). The CDR3 extends over 13 amino acids. With 2 bases removed from V and 5 bases from J, the gap between germline ends came to 7 bases. The CDR3 bases are TGTGCCACCAGCAGACTCCTGGACAATGAGCAGTTCTTC. This gives the protein CATSRLLDNEQFF.

The chain joins TRBV19 to TRBJ1-5; TRBD1 is a possible D gene (5 bases). V was clipped by 5 bases and J by 7 bases, with 18 bases between them. Germline-derived CDR1 and CDR2 are LNHDA and SQIVND (reference sequence). The CDR3 has 15 amino acids. DNA of the CDR3: TGTGCCAGTAGTTGGTTTGGCAGCGAGGGGCAGCCCCAGCATTTT. This gives the protein CASSWFGSEGQPQHF.

Regarding this clone: The sample carries other DNA sequences with the same CDR3. The CDR3 sequence: CASSLNRNTEAFF. The CDR3 DNA reads as TGTGCCAGCAGCTTGAATCGGAACACTGAAGCTTTCTTT. This chain links TRBV5-4 with TRBJ1-1; D is ambiguous. The ends were cut back, 1 base at V and 1 base at J, with 5 bases in the middle. Looked up from germline, CDR1 is SGHNT and CDR2 is YYREEE (reference sequence). There are 13 residues in the CDR3.

CDR3 bases: TGTGCCACCAGCGGAAACCCATGGGCGCGGTTAAACATTCAGTACTTC. It yields the protein CATSGNPWARLNIQYF. The rearrangement links TRBV15 to TRBJ2-4; D is ambiguous. The CDR3 length is 16 residues. CDR1 and CDR2 from the germline V gene are LNHNV and YYDKDF (reference sequence). V dropped 5 bases and J dropped 6 bases, with 20 bases sitting between them.

This chain connects TRBV19 to TRBJ2-2, with 8 bases lining up with TRBD1. Germline V gene data show CDR1 as LNHDA and CDR2 as SQIVND (reference sequence). V trimming: 1 base; J trimming: 5 bases; junction bases outside the gene matches: 6. CDR3 length equals 16 residues. The CDR3 protein is CASSIAARGRTGELFF. The DNA for the CDR3 is TGTGCCAGTAGTATAGCTGCCAGGGGGCGAACCGGGGAGCTGTTTTTT.

J is TRBJ2-6 and V is TRBV23-1; 8 bases are a match to TRBD2. TRBV23-1 is marked as an open reading frame, function uncertain. V shed 0 bases, J shed 1 base, and the junction held 11 bases outside the gene matches. There are 20 residues in the CDR3. The CDR3 sequence: CASSQSRGGPPSSGANVLTF. The CDR3 bases are TGCGCCAGCAGTCAATCTCGGGGGGGCCCACCCTCATCTGGGGCCAACGTCCTGACTTTC.

This clone occurred once. This rearrangement joins TRBV18 to TRBJ2-7; 9 positions match TRBD1. Trimming removed 3 bases from V and 0 bases from J; junction bases left unmatched: 3. Germline assignment: CDR1 KGHSH and CDR2 LQKENI. The CDR3 spans 15 residues. The CDR3, as DNA: TGTGCCAGCTCACCCGGGACAGGGAGCTCCTACGAGCAGTACTTC. It is translated as CASSPGTGSSYEQYF.

The chain carries TRBV2 and TRBJ1-1; TRBD1 might be the D (6 bases). V shed 4 bases and J shed 0 bases, with 9 bases lying between them. The V gene's germline CDR1 is SNHLY and CDR2 FYNNEI. CDR3 length: 14 amino acids. The CDR3 DNA reads TGTGCCAGCAGTGTAACAGGGTTGAACACTGAAGCTTTCTTT. Translation gives CASSVTGLNTEAFF.